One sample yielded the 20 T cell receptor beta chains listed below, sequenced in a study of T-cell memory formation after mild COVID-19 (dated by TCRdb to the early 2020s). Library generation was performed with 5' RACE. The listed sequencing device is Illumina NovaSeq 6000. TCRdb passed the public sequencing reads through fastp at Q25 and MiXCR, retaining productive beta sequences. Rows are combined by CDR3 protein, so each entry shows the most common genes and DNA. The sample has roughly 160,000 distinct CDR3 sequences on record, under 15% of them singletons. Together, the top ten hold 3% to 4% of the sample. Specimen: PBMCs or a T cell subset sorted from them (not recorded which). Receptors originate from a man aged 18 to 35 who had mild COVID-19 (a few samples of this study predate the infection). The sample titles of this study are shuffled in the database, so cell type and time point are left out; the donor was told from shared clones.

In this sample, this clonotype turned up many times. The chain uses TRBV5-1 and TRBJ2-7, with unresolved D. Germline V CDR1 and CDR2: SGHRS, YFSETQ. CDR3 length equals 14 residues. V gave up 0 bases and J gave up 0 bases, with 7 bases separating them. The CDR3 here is CASSLDRSSYEQYV. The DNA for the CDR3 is TGCGCCAGCAGCTTGGACAGAAGCTCCTACGAGCAGTACGTC.

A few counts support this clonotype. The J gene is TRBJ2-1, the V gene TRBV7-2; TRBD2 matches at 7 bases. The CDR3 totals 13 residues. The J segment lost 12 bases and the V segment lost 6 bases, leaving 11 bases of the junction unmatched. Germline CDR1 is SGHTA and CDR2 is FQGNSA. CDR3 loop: CASRGASGLGQFF. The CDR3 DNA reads TGTGCCAGCAGGGGTGCTAGCGGCCTAGGGCAGTTCTTC.

Written as DNA, the CDR3 is TGTGCCGGAGGCGATGGACAGCCGTACCAAGAGACCCAGTACTTC. Translated: CAGGDGQPYQETQYF. The V gene is TRBV10-3, the J gene TRBJ2-5; a weak D match, TRBD1 (6 bases). Deletions cut 11 bases from V and 0 bases from J, with 19 bases between. This CDR3 contains 15 residues. Per germline, CDR1 ENHRY and CDR2 SYGVKD.

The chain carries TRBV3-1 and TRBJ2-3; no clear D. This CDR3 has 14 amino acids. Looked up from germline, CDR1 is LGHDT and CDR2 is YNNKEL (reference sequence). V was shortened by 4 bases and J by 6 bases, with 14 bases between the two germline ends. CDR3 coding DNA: TGTGCCAGCAGCCCTACTACGGCGAGGGATACGCAGTATTTT. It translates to CASSPTTARDTQYF.

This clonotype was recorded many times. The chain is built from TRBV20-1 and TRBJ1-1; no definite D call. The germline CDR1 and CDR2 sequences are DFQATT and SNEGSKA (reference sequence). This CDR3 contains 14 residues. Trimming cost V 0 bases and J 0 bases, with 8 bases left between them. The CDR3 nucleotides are TGCAGTGCTAGAGATCGGGTACTGAACACTGAAGCTTTCTTT. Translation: CSARDRVLNTEAFF.

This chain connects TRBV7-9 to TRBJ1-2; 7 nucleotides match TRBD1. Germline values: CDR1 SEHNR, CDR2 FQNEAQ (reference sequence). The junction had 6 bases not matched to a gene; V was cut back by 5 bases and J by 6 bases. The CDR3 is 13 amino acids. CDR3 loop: CASSRQGSNGYTF. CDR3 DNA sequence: TGTGCCAGCAGCCGACAGGGTTCCAATGGCTACACCTTC.

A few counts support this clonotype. The CDR3 DNA sequence: TGCAGCGTTGAAGGAGGGGCTGGAGCTAGGGGCTACACCTTC. It codes for CSVEGGAGARGYTF. The J gene is TRBJ1-2, the V gene TRBV29-1; D might be TRBD1 (5 bases). The CDR3 has 14 amino acids. The germline gives CDR1 SQVTM, CDR2 ANQGSEA. V lost 1 base and J lost 8, with 17 bases in between.

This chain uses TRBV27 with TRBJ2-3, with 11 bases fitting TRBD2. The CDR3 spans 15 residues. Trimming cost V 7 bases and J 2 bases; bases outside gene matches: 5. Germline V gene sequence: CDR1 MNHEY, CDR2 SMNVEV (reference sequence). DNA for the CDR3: TGTGCCAGCACTAGACTAGCGGGGCACACAGATACGCAGTATTTT. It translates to CASTRLAGHTDTQYF.

The DNA for the CDR3 is TGCAGTGCTAGACCAGGGAGAGAGACCCAGTACTTC. Amino acid sequence: CSARPGRETQYF. The V and J genes are TRBV20-1 and TRBJ2-5; D is possibly TRBD1 or TRBD2 (5 bases each). The length of the CDR3 is 12 residues. Looked up from germline, CDR1 is DFQATT and CDR2 is SNEGSKA (reference sequence). V was pared by 2 bases and J by 4 bases, with 8 bases between.

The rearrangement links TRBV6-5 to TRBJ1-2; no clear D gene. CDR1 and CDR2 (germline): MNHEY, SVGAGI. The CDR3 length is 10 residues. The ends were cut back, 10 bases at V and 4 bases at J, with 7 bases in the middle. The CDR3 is CATGGYGYTF. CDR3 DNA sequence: TGTGCCACCGGCGGCTATGGCTACACCTTC.

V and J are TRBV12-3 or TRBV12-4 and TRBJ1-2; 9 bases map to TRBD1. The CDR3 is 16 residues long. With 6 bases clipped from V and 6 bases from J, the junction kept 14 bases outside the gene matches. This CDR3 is CASSYRGRKGENGYTF. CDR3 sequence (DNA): TGTGCCAGCAGCTACAGGGGGCGAAAGGGTGAGAATGGCTACACCTTC.

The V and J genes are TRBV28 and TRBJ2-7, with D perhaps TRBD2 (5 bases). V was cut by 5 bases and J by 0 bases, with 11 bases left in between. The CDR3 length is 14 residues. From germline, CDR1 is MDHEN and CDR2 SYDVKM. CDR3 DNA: TGTGCCAGCAGTGCTCCGGGGAGCTCCTACGAGCAGTACGTC. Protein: CASSAPGSSYEQYV.

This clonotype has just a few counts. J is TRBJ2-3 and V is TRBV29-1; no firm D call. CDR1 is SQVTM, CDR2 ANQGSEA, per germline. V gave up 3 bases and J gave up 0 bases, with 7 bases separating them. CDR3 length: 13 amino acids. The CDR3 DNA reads TGCAGCGTTGATAAGGCCAGCACAGATACGCAGTATTTT. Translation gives CSVDKASTDTQYF.

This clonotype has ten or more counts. CDR3 nucleotides: TGTGCCAGCAGCTTAGGCTCCTCCCGCGGCACTGAAGCTTTCTTT. This encodes CASSLGSSRGTEAFF. The chain combines TRBV7-8 with TRBJ1-1; D uncertain. V gave up 1 base and J gave up 4 bases, with 13 bases separating them. Germline CDR1 is SGHVS and CDR2 is FQNEAQ. The CDR3 has 15 amino acids.

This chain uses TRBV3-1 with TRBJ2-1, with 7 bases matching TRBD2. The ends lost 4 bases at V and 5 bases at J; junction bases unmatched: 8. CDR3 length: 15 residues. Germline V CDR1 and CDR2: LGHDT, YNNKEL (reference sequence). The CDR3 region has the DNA TGTGCCAGCAGCCTCTCCTGGGGGGGGGACAATGAGCAGTTCTTC. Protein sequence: CASSLSWGGDNEQFF.

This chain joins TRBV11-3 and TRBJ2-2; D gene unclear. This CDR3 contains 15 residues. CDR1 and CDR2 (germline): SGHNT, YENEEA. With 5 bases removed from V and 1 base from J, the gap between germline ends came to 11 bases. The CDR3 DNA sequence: TGTGCCAGCAGCCCCGGACCCCGGAACACCGGGGAGCTGTTTTTT. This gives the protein CASSPGPRNTGELFF.

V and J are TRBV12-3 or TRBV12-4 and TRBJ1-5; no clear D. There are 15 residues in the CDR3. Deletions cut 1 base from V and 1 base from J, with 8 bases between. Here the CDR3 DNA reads TGTGCCAGCAGTTTAGACGTTGTAAGCAATCAGCCCCAGCATTTT. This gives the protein CASSLDVVSNQPQHF.

DNA of the CDR3: TGTGCCATCACCCGAAGGACAGGGGAGGGCTACACCTTC. It specifies CAITRRTGEGYTF. The V and J genes are TRBV10-3 and TRBJ1-2, with 9 bases fitting TRBD1. The V segment lost 7 bases and the J segment 8 bases; nucleotides outside the gene matches: 8. The germline V gene has CDR1 ENHRY and CDR2 SYGVKD. The CDR3 spans 13 residues.

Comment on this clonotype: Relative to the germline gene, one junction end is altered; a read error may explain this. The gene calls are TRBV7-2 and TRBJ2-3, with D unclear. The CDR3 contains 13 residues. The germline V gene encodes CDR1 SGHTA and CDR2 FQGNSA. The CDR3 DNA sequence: TGTGCCAGCAGCTTCTTCGCCTCGGATACGAAGTATTTT. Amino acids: CASSFFASDTKYF.

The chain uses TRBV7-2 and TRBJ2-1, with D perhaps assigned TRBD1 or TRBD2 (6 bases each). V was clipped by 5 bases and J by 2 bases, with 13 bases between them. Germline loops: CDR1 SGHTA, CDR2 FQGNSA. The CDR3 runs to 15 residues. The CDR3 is CASSPEGGPYNEQFF. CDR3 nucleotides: TGTGCCAGCAGCCCAGAAGGGGGGCCCTACAATGAGCAGTTCTTC.